What follows are 21 T cell receptor beta chains derived from one specimen sequenced in a study of cytomegalovirus exposure and HLA in healthy donors (dated by TCRdb to about 2017). To prepare the library, the immunoSEQ multiplex PCR assay was applied. The multiplex PCR relied on a mix of 60 forward primers for TCR Vbeta segments and 13 reverse primers for TCR Jbeta segments. TCRdb mirrors the immuneACCESS table, restricted to in-frame sequences. Some clones are absent from its copies; in checked studies, under half trace to an unresolved V gene, and the reason for the others is unknown. The sample data list some 130,000 clones, and nearly 65% of these were observed just once. The ten largest clones represent more than 8.5% of the sample. Source material: PBMCs. Receptors originate from a man aged 40-49 years in good health and CMV-seropositive.

V and J are TRBV30 and TRBJ1-6; D gene unclear. Trimming left V 4 bases short and J 5 bases short, with 9 bases between. From germline, CDR1 is GTSNPN and CDR2 SVGIG (reference sequence). The CDR3 extends over 13 amino acids. CDR3 bases: TGTGCCTGGAAGCCCCATGATAATTCACCCCTCCACTTT. Translation gives CAWKPHDNSPLHF.

The chain employs TRBV7-2 and TRBJ2-1; 8 bases line up with TRBD2. V lost 6 bases, J lost 4 bases, and 8 bases stayed unmatched. Germline V gene lookup returns CDR1 SGHTA and CDR2 FQGNSA. CDR3 length: 15 amino acids. The CDR3 nucleotides read TGTGCCAGCAGTTCTCGTAGCGGGAATTACAATGAGCAGTTCTTC. Protein: CASSSRSGNYNEQFF.

The chain couples TRBV7-8 to TRBJ2-2; TRBD2 aligns across 7 bases. Germline CDR1 reads SGHVS; CDR2 reads FQNEAQ. Germline trimming cut 1 base from V and 7 bases from J; bases unmatched to any gene: 9. This CDR3 region has 16 residues. This CDR3 is CASSLEEGGPDGELFF. The CDR3 nucleotides read TGTGCCAGCAGCTTAGAAGAGGGAGGGCCCGACGGGGAGCTGTTTTTT.

The chain carries TRBV5-1 and TRBJ1-1; TRBD1 aligns across 10 bases. The trim removed 4 bases at V and 5 bases at J, leaving 8 bases unmatched. The CDR3 totals 15 residues. Germline V gives CDR1 SGHRS, CDR2 YFSETQ. The CDR3 loop is CASSLDGQGGTEAFF. The CDR3 DNA reads TGCGCCAGCAGCCTGGACGGACAGGGGGGTACTGAAGCTTTCTTT.

This sequence joins TRBV7-3 and TRBJ2-2, with 14 bases lining up with TRBD2. There are 20 residues in the CDR3. V shed 1 base and J 3 bases; nucleotides not matched to a gene: 10. Germline V gene data show CDR1 as SGHTA and CDR2 as FQGTGA. Here the CDR3 DNA reads TGTGCCAGCAGCTTAAGACTAGCGGGGGGGCACTGGGTAGACACCGGGGAGCTGTTTTTT. It specifies CASSLRLAGGHWVDTGELFF. Together with reference TRBV7-3 and TRBJ2-2, the CDR3 gives the full variable domain: GAGVSQTPSNKVTEKGKYVELRCDPISGHTALYWYRQSLGQGPEFLIYFQGTGAADDSGLPNDRFFAVRPEGSVSTLKIQRTERGDSAVYLCASSLRLAGGHWVDTGELFFGEGSRLTVL.

This clone turned up a few times. The chain combines TRBV15 with TRBJ2-7; TRBD2 matches 12 bases. Losses at the gene ends were 1 base for V and 3 bases for J; bases not matched to a gene: 1. The CDR3 is 15 amino acids. Per the germline V gene, CDR1 is LNHNV and CDR2 is YYDKDF (reference sequence). The CDR3 bases are TGTGCCACCAGCAGAGGGACTAGCGGGGTCTACGAGCAGTACTTC. Translating it yields CATSRGTSGVYEQYF. The entire variable domain, with the rest obtained from reference TRBV15 and TRBJ2-7, is as follows: DAMVIQNPRYQVTQFGKPVTLSCSQTLNHNVMYWYQQKSSQAPKLLFHYYDKDFNNEADTPDNFQSRRPNTSFCFLDIRSPGLGDTAMYLCATSRGTSGVYEQYFGPGTRLTVT.

The chain links TRBV10-3 to TRBJ2-3, with a possible D match to TRBD1 (6 bases). This CDR3 contains 14 residues. Per the germline V gene, CDR1 is ENHRY and CDR2 is SYGVKD. V was pared by 8 bases and J by 4 bases, with 16 bases between. The CDR3 DNA follows: TGTGCCATCGGTCTGGGACATAGCCCAGATACGCAGTATTTT. Protein product: CAIGLGHSPDTQYF.

The chain carries TRBV6-1 and TRBJ1-4, with 7 nucleotides matching TRBD1. The J segment lost 5 bases and the V segment lost 1 base, leaving 4 bases of the junction unmatched. Germline-derived CDR1 and CDR2 are MNHNS and SASEGT. This CDR3 region has 15 residues. CDR3 region: CASSEDGRGNEKLFF. CDR3 sequence (DNA): TGTGCCAGCAGTGAAGATGGCAGGGGGAATGAAAAACTGTTTTTT.

This chain connects TRBV9 to TRBJ2-2; 9 bases agree with TRBD2. V trimming: 7 bases; J trimming: 1 base; junction bases outside the gene matches: 5. Germline V gives CDR1 SGDLS, CDR2 YYNGEE. This CDR3 has 15 residues. The CDR3 region has the DNA TGTGCCAGCGGGAAACTAGCGGGGAACACCGGGGAGCTGTTTTTT. This translates into CASGKLAGNTGELFF.

This clone was counted once. The chain combines TRBV4-2 with TRBJ2-7; TRBD2 aligns across 7 bases. V dropped 0 bases and J dropped 5; count of bases not matched to a gene: 7. Germline V gene lookup returns CDR1 LGHNA and CDR2 YNFKEQ. The CDR3 is made up of 15 amino acids. For the CDR3, the DNA is TGTGCCAGCAGCCAAGAAGTGGCGGGAGAGGACGAGCAGTACTTC. This gives the protein CASSQEVAGEDEQYF.

This clone has a handful of counts. This rearrangement joins TRBV10-3 to TRBJ2-7; 9 positions agree with TRBD1. Germline V gene sequence: CDR1 ENHRY, CDR2 SYGVKD. CDR3 length: 15 amino acids. V trimming: 5 bases; J trimming: 7 bases; junction bases outside the gene matches: 12. The CDR3 sequence: CAISTKTGGLEEQYF. CDR3 nucleotides: TGTGCCATCAGTACGAAGACAGGGGGGCTCGAGGAGCAGTACTTC.

The gene calls are TRBV7-2 and TRBJ2-3, with TRBD2 identical over 14 bases. V was clipped by 1 base and J by 4 bases; unmatched bases: 4. The CDR3 loop spans 17 amino acids. Germline CDR1 is SGHTA and CDR2 is FQGNSA. The CDR3 DNA reads TGTGCCAGCAGCTTAGGGTGGGGACTAGCGGGAGCAGATACGCAGTATTTT. Translation: CASSLGWGLAGADTQYF.

The genes are TRBV27 and TRBJ1-5; D is unresolved. V was trimmed by 6 bases and J by 6 bases, leaving 12 bases between them. CDR3 length: 13 amino acids. Germline V lookup: CDR1 MNHEY, CDR2 SMNVEV (reference sequence). In nucleotides, the CDR3 is TGTGCCAGCAGCCAAACACAGAGTCAGCCCCAGCATTTT. It specifies CASSQTQSQPQHF.

The rearrangement joins TRBV10-3 to TRBJ1-5; D remains ambiguous. Germline V gene data show CDR1 as ENHRY and CDR2 as SYGVKD. This CDR3 comprises 14 residues. V lost 2 bases and J lost 4, with 9 bases in between. CDR3 in amino acids: CAISEGGGNQPQHF. CDR3 DNA sequence: TGTGCCATCAGTGAGGGCGGCGGGAATCAGCCCCAGCATTTT.

CDR3 in DNA: TGTGCCAGCTCCAAGCTCTCCGGGGGCTCCTACGAGCAGTACTTC. Amino acid sequence: CASSKLSGGSYEQYF. The chain recombines TRBV6-4 with TRBJ2-7; D is possibly TRBD2 (6 bases). This CDR3 has 15 residues. The germline V and J ends were trimmed by 8 bases and 0 bases, with 17 bases remaining between them. Germline loops: CDR1 MRHNA, CDR2 SNTAGT.

J is TRBJ1-2 and V is TRBV7-9, with unresolved D. Trimming removed 1 base from V and 3 bases from J, with 6 bases in between. The CDR3 covers 13 residues. Germline V gene data show CDR1 as SEHNR and CDR2 as FQNEAQ (reference sequence). CDR3 in DNA: TGTGCCAGCAGCTTAGGGGGAGACTATGGCTACACCTTC. Its translation is CASSLGGDYGYTF.

DNA of the CDR3: TGTGCCAGCTCACCCGCAGGTCTCTCCTACGAGCAGTACTTC. It specifies CASSPAGLSYEQYF. This chain joins TRBV18 and TRBJ2-7; D unclear. The ends were cut back, 3 bases at V and 0 bases at J, with 9 bases in the middle. Germline loops: CDR1 KGHSH, CDR2 LQKENI. The CDR3 runs to 14 residues.

This clone turned up a few times. The rearrangement links TRBV7-2 to TRBJ2-7; D might be TRBD1 (6 bases). The V gene lost 3 bases and the J gene lost 6 bases, with 18 bases spanning the gap. CDR1 SGHTA and CDR2 FQGNSA come from the germline V gene. The CDR3 is 15 amino acids. CDR3 bases: TGTGCCAGCAGCTTTTCGTCACAGGGTAATCGCGAGCAGTACTTC. Translating it yields CASSFSSQGNREQYF. The whole variable domain, remainder taken from reference TRBV7-2 and TRBJ2-7, is GAGVSQSPSNKVTEKGKDVELRCDPISGHTALYWYRQSLGQGLEFLIYFQGNSAPDKSGLPSDRFSAERTGGSVSTLTIQRTQQEDSAVYLCASSFSSQGNREQYFGPGTRLTVT.

The V and J genes are TRBV4-3 and TRBJ2-7; possible D gene TRBD2, 5 bases. V lost 4 bases and J lost 3, with 10 bases in between. This CDR3 has 13 amino acids. CDR1 LGHNA and CDR2 YSLEER come from the germline V gene. The CDR3 protein is CASSPSRGYEQYF. CDR3 in DNA: TGCGCCAGCAGCCCCTCACGGGGCTACGAGCAGTACTTC.

The CDR3 sequence is CASSEASSGSYEQYF. DNA of the CDR3: TGTGCCAGCAGTGAAGCGTCTAGCGGGAGCTACGAGCAGTACTTC. The genes are TRBV6-1 and TRBJ2-7, with 10 bases lining up with TRBD2. Germline V gives CDR1 MNHNS, CDR2 SASEGT. Unmatched junction bases numbered 2, after V lost 0 bases and J lost 3 bases. CDR3 length equals 15 residues.

The chain recombines TRBV15 with TRBJ1-6; no definite D call. CDR3 length: 14 residues. V was trimmed by 5 bases and J by 0 bases, leaving 5 bases between them. CDR1 and CDR2 from the germline V gene are LNHNV and YYDKDF (reference sequence). The DNA for the CDR3 is TGTGCCACCAGCGCGGGCTCCTATAATTCACCCCTCCACTTT. It yields the protein CATSAGSYNSPLHF. Using reference TRBV15 and TRBJ1-6 for the parts outside the CDR3, the full variable domain is DAMVIQNPRYQVTQFGKPVTLSCSQTLNHNVMYWYQQKSSQAPKLLFHYYDKDFNNEADTPDNFQSRRPNTSFCFLDIRSPGLGDTAMYLCATSAGSYNSPLHFGNGTRLTVT.